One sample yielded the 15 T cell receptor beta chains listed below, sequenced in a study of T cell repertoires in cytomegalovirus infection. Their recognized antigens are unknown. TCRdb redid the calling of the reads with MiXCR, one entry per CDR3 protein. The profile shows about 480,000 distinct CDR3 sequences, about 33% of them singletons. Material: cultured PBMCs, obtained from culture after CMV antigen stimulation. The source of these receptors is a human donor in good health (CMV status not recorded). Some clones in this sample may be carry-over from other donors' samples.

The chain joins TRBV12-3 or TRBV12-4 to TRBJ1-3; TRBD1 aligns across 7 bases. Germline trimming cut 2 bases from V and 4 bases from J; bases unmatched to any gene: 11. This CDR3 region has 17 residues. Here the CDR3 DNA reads TGTGCCAGCAGTTTATATGGAGGGACAGCGACAGGAAACACCATATATTTT. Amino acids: CASSLYGGTATGNTIYF.

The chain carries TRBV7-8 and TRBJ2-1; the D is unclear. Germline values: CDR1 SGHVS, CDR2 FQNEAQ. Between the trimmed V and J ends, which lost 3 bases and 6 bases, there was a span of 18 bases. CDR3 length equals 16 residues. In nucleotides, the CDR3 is TGTGCCAGCAGCTTCGGAGCTTCAGCGTCTACCAATGAGCAGTTCTTC. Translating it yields CASSFGASASTNEQFF.

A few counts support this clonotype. The CDR3 region has the DNA TGTGCCAGCAGCCCAAAGACAGGAATGAACACTGAAGCTTTCTTT. This codes for CASSPKTGMNTEAFF. The chain uses TRBV11-3 and TRBJ1-1; D might be TRBD1 (6 bases). This CDR3 is built from 15 residues. V was shortened by 5 bases and J by 0 bases, with 13 bases between the two germline ends. Germline lookup yields CDR1 SGHNT and CDR2 YENEEA.

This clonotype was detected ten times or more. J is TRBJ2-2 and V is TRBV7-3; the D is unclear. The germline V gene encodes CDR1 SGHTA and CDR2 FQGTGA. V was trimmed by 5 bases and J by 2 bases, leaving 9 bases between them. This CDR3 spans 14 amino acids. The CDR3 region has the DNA TGTGCCAGCAGCCAATCCCCCAACACCGGGGAGCTGTTTTTT. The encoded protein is CASSQSPNTGELFF.

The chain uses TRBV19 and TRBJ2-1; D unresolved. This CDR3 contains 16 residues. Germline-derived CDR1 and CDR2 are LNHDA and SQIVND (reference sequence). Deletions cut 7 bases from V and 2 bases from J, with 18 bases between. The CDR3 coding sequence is TGTGCCAGTACCAATCCGTTAGAGACTCCCTACAATGAGCAGTTCTTC. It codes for CASTNPLETPYNEQFF.

CDR3 nucleotide sequence: TGTGCCAGCAGGTCTCCCCAGGAGGGCACTGAAGCTTTCTTT. Its protein is CASRSPQEGTEAFF. The rearrangement joins TRBV28 to TRBJ1-1; D gene uncertain. This CDR3 is built from 14 residues. With 6 bases removed from V and 4 bases from J, the gap between germline ends came to 15 bases. From germline, CDR1 is MDHEN and CDR2 SYDVKM.

DNA for the CDR3: TGTGCCAGCAGCCCTACCGAGGCTGGGGCCCAGCATTTT. This translates into CASSPTEAGAQHF. The rearrangement uses TRBV7-2 and TRBJ1-5; D remains unclear. CDR1 and CDR2 from the germline V gene are SGHTA and FQGNSA. V was trimmed by 5 bases and J by 11 bases, leaving 16 bases between them. The CDR3 loop spans 13 amino acids.

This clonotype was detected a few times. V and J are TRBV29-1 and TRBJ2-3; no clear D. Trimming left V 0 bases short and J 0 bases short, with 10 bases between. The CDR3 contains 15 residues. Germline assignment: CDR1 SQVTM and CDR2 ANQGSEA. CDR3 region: CSVEDGSDSTDTQYF. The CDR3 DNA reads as TGCAGCGTTGAAGATGGTTCGGATAGCACAGATACGCAGTATTTT.

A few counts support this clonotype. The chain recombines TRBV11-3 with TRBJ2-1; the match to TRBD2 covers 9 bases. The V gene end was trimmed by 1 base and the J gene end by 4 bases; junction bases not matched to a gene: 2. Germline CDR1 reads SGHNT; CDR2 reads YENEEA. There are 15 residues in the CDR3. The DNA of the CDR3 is TGTGCCAGCAGCTTAGTTAGCGGGGGATACAATGAGCAGTTCTTC. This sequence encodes CASSLVSGGYNEQFF.

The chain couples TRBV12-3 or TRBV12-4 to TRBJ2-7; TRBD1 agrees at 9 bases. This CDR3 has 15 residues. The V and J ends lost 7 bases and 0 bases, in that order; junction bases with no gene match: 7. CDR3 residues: CASKTGQGSSYEQYF. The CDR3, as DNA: TGTGCCAGCAAAACGGGACAGGGCAGCTCCTACGAGCAGTACTTC.

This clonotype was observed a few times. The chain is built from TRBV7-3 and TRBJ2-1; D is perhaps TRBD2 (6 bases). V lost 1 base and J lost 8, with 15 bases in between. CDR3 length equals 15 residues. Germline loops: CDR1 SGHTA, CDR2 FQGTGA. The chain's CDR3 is CASSLKLGGKDEQFF. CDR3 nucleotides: TGTGCCAGCAGCTTAAAGCTTGGCGGGAAGGATGAGCAGTTCTTC.

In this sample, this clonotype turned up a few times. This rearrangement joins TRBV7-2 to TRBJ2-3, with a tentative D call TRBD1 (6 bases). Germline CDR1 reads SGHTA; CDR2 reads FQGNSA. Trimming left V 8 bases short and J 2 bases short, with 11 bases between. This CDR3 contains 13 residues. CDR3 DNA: TGTGCCAGCTCCCGACAGGTCACAGATACGCAGTATTTT. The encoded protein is CASSRQVTDTQYF. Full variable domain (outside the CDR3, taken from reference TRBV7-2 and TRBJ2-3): GAGVSQSPSNKVTEKGKDVELRCDPISGHTALYWYRQSLGQGLEFLIYFQGNSAPDKSGLPSDRFSAERTGGSVSTLTIQRTQQEDSAVYLCASSRQVTDTQYFGPGTRLTVL.

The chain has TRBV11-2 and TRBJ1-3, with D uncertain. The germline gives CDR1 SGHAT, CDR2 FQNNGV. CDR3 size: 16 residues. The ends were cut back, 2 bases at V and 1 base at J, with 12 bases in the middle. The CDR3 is CASSLHHFTSGNTIYF. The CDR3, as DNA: TGTGCCAGCAGCTTACACCACTTTACTTCTGGAAACACCATATATTTT.

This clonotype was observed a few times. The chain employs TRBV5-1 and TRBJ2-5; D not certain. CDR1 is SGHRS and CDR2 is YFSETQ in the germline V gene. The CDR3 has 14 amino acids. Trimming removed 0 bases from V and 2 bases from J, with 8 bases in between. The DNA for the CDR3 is TGCGCCAGCAGCTTGGACATCCATCAAGAGACCCAGTACTTC. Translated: CASSLDIHQETQYF.

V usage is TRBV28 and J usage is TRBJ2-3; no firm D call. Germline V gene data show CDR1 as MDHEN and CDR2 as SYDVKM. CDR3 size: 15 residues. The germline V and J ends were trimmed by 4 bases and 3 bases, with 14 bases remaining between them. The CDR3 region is CASSYQAFGTDTQYF. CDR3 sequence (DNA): TGTGCCAGCAGTTATCAGGCATTTGGGACAGATACGCAGTATTTT.